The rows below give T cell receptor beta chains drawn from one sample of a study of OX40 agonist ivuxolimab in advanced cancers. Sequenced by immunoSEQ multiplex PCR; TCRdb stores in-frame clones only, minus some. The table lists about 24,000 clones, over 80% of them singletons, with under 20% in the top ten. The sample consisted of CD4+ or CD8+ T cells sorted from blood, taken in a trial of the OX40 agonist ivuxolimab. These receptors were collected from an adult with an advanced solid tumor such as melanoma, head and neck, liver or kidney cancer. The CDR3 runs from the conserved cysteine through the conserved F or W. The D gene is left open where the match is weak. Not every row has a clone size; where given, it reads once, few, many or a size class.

CDR3aa: CSVGASPSYEQYF; CDR3nt: TGCAGCGTTGGGGCAAGCCCTTCCTACGAGCAGTACTTC; abundance: .; d_gene: .; j_gene: TRBJ2-7; v_gene: TRBV29-1
CDR3aa: CASSGSASSYEQYF; CDR3nt: TGCGCCAGCAGCGGTAGCGCGAGCTCCTACGAGCAGTACTTC; abundance: .; d_gene: .; j_gene: TRBJ2-7; v_gene: TRBV4-3
CDR3aa: CASSPRTGINEKLFF; CDR3nt: TGTGCCAGCAGTCCACGGACAGGGATTAATGAAAAACTGTTTTTT; abundance: .; d_gene: TRBD1; j_gene: TRBJ1-4; v_gene: TRBV6-1
CDR3aa: CASSLPTTGTDRYGYTF; CDR3nt: TGTGCCAGCAGTTTACCCACGACAGGGACCGATAGGTATGGCTACACCTTC; abundance: .; d_gene: TRBD1; j_gene: TRBJ1-2; v_gene: TRBV27
CDR3aa: CASSYTQAGNQPQHF; CDR3nt: TGTGCCAGCAGTTACACACAGGCGGGCAATCAGCCCCAGCATTTT; abundance: .; d_gene: .; j_gene: TRBJ1-5; v_gene: TRBV6-5
CDR3aa: CASSPTTLTPEAFF; CDR3nt: TGTGCCAGCTCACCAACAACTCTAACCCCGGAAGCTTTCTTT; abundance: .; d_gene: .; j_gene: TRBJ1-1; v_gene: TRBV18
CDR3aa: CASSPSTSGSGETQYF; CDR3nt: TGTGCCAGCTCACCATCTACTAGCGGGAGTGGTGAGACCCAGTACTTC; abundance: .; d_gene: TRBD2; j_gene: TRBJ2-5; v_gene: TRBV18
CDR3aa: CASSPSGPEKLFF; CDR3nt: TGTGCCAGCAGCCCCTCCGGCCCTGAAAAACTGTTTTTT; abundance: few; d_gene: .; j_gene: TRBJ1-4; v_gene: TRBV6-5
CDR3aa: CASSLDPEGKQYF; CDR3nt: TGTGCCAGCAGCTTAGATCCGGAAGGCAAGCAGTACTTC; abundance: .; d_gene: .; j_gene: TRBJ2-7; v_gene: TRBV11-3
CDR3aa: CASSFHPDQGYEQYF; CDR3nt: TGTGCCAGCAGCTTTCACCCAGACCAGGGGTACGAGCAGTACTTC; abundance: .; d_gene: .; j_gene: TRBJ2-7; v_gene: TRBV7-2
CDR3aa: CASSLTTSAQDTQYF; CDR3nt: TGTGCCAGTAGTCTCACGACAAGCGCACAAGATACGCAGTATTTT; abundance: .; d_gene: .; j_gene: TRBJ2-3; v_gene: TRBV19
CDR3aa: CAISEPAGARETQYF; CDR3nt: TGTGCCATCAGTGAGCCAGCGGGGGCCCGGGAGACCCAGTACTTC; abundance: .; d_gene: TRBD2; j_gene: TRBJ2-5; v_gene: TRBV10-3
CDR3aa: CASSFSGASGYEQYF; CDR3nt: TGTGCCAGCAGCTTTTCGGGGGCTAGCGGTTACGAGCAGTACTTC; abundance: .; d_gene: .; j_gene: TRBJ2-7; v_gene: TRBV7-2
CDR3aa: CASSRGTAAYEQYF; CDR3nt: TGCGCCAGCAGCCGAGGGACAGCGGCCTACGAGCAGTACTTC; abundance: .; d_gene: TRBD1; j_gene: TRBJ2-7; v_gene: TRBV4-1
CDR3aa: CASSISNSGNTIYF; CDR3nt: TGTGCCAGTAGTATTTCCAACTCTGGAAACACCATATATTTT; abundance: .; d_gene: .; j_gene: TRBJ1-3; v_gene: TRBV19
CDR3aa: CASSVSGNGVEQYF; CDR3nt: TGTGCCAGCAGCGTATCCGGGAACGGCGTCGAGCAGTACTTC; abundance: .; d_gene: .; j_gene: TRBJ2-7; v_gene: TRBV7-2
CDR3aa: CASSQRPLQMVGNEQFF; CDR3nt: TGCGCCAGCAGCCAGCGGCCTTTGCAAATGGTGGGGAATGAGCAGTTCTTC; abundance: .; d_gene: .; j_gene: TRBJ2-1; v_gene: TRBV4-3
CDR3aa: CASSLDRAGGEQYF; CDR3nt: TGTGCCAGCAGCTTAGACAGGGCGGGAGGCGAGCAGTACTTC; abundance: .; d_gene: TRBD2; j_gene: TRBJ2-7; v_gene: TRBV11-2
CDR3aa: CASSSGTGRDQLIMNTGELFF; CDR3nt: TGTGCCAGCAGCTCCGGGACAGGTCGGGACCAATTAATTATGAACACCGGGGAGCTGTTTTTT; abundance: once; d_gene: TRBD1; j_gene: TRBJ2-2; v_gene: TRBV9
CDR3aa: CASSPRSDEAFF; CDR3nt: TGTGCCAGCTCACCCCGATCAGATGAAGCTTTCTTT; abundance: .; d_gene: .; j_gene: TRBJ1-1; v_gene: TRBV18
CDR3aa: CASSATGQLNTIYF; CDR3nt: TGTGCCAGCAGCGCAACGGGACAATTAAACACCATATATTTT; abundance: .; d_gene: .; j_gene: TRBJ1-3; v_gene: TRBV11-3
CDR3aa: CASSRTGTEAFF; CDR3nt: TGTGCCAGCAGTCGTACCGGAACTGAAGCTTTCTTT; abundance: .; d_gene: .; j_gene: TRBJ1-1; v_gene: TRBV6-5
CDR3aa: CASNLDREGYNEQFF; CDR3nt: TGTGCCAGTAACCTGGACAGGGAGGGGTACAATGAGCAGTTCTTC; abundance: .; d_gene: .; j_gene: TRBJ2-1; v_gene: TRBV6-1